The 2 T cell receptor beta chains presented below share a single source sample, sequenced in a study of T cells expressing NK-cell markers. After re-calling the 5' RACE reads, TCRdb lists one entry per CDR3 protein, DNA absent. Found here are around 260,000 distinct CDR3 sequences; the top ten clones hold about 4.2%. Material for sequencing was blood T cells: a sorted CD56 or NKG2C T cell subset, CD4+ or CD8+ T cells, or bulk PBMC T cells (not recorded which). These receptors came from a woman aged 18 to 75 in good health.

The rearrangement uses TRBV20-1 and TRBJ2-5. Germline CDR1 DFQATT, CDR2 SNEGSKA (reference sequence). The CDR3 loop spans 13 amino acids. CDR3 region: CSASGYLQETQYF.

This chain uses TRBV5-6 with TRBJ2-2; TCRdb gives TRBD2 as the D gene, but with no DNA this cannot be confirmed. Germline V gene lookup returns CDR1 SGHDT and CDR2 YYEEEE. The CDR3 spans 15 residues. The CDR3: CASSLGLVNTGELFF.